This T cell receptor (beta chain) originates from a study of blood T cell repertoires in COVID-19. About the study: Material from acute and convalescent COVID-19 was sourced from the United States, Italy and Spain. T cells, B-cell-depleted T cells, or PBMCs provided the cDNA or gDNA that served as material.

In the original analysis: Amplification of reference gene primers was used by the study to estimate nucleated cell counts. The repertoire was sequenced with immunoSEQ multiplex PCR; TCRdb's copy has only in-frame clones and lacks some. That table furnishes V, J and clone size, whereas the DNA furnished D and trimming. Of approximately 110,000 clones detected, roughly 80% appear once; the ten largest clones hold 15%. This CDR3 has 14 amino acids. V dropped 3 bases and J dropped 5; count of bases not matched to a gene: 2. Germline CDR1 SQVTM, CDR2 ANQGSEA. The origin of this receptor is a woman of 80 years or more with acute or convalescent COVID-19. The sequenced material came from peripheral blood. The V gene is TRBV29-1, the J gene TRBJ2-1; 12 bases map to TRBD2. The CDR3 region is CSVDLAGGNNEQFF. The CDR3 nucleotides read TGCAGCGTTGATCTAGCGGGAGGGAACAATGAGCAGTTCTTC.